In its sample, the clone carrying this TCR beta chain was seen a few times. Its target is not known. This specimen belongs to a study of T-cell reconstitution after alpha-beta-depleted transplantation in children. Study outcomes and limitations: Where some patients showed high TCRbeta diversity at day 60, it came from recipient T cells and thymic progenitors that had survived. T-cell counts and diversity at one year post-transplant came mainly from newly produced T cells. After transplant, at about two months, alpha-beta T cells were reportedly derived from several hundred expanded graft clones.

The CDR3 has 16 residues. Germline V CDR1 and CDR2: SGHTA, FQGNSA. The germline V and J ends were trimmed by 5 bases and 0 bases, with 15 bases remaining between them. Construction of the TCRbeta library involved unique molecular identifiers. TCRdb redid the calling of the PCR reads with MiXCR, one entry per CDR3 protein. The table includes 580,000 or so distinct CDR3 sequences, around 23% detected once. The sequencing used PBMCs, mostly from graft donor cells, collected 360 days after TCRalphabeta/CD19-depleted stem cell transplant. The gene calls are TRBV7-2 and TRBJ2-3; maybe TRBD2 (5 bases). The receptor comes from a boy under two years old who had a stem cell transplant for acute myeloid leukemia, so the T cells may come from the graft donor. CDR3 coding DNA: TGTGCCAGCAGCCCCCTGGGGAGTCCTAGCACAGATACGCAGTATTTT. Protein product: CASSPLGSPSTDTQYF.